This passage covers 21 T cell receptor beta chains from one sample sequenced in a study of blood T cell repertoires in COVID-19. Data came from immunoSEQ multiplex PCR; TCRdb stores just in-frame clones and leaves some out. This sample carries about 59,000 clones, roughly 85% of them seen once, and the ten largest clones take approximately 3.5%. Sequences were obtained from peripheral blood. Every receptor here comes from a man aged 55 to 70 with acute or convalescent COVID-19.

V gene TRBV28 combines with J gene TRBJ1-5; 7 nucleotides agree with TRBD1. Germline V CDR1 and CDR2: MDHEN, SYDVKM. V was pared by 6 bases and J by 7 bases, with 6 bases of the junction left unmatched. The CDR3 is 13 residues long. CDR3 bases: TGTGCCAGCAGCTCGACAGGGTGGCAGCCCCAGCATTTT. Translation: CASSSTGWQPQHF.

The chain couples TRBV3-1 (or the pseudogene TRBV3-2) to TRBJ2-2, with 12 nucleotides matching TRBD2. CDR1 and CDR2 from the germline V gene are LGHDT and YNNKEL (reference sequence). The trim removed 3 bases at V and 6 bases at J, leaving 5 bases unmatched. The length of the CDR3 is 16 residues. The CDR3: CASSHRTSGEAGELFF. The DNA for the CDR3 is TGTGCCAGCAGCCATCGGACTAGCGGGGAGGCCGGGGAGCTGTTTTTT.

V is TRBV5-4 and J is TRBJ2-3, with 7 positions matching TRBD1. The CDR3 contains 15 residues. J was trimmed by 5 bases and V by 0 bases; bases with no gene match: 6. Germline lookup yields CDR1 SGHNT and CDR2 YYREEE (reference sequence). The CDR3 is CASSLEMGQQDTQYF. The DNA for the CDR3 is TGTGCCAGCAGCTTGGAAATGGGACAGCAAGATACGCAGTATTTT.

This clone was seen a handful of times. The V call is TRBV2, the J call TRBJ1-6, with a tentative D call TRBD1 (6 bases). Trimming left V 6 bases short and J 0 bases short, with 12 bases between. Germline CDR1 SNHLY, CDR2 FYNNEI. This CDR3 contains 16 residues. The CDR3, as DNA: TGTGCCAGCAGAGACAGGTCGAGCTCCTATAATTCACCCCTCCACTTT. Residues: CASRDRSSSYNSPLHF.

The chain has TRBV3-1 (or the pseudogene TRBV3-2) and TRBJ1-2; 7 positions agree with TRBD1. CDR1 and CDR2 (germline): LGHDT, YNNKEL (reference sequence). The CDR3 runs 13 residues. The V and J ends lost 4 bases and 7 bases, in that order; junction bases with no gene match: 6. In DNA form, the CDR3 reads TGTGCCAGCAGCCGAGCCGACAGGGCTGGCTACACCTTC. Its protein product is CASSRADRAGYTF.

The chain employs TRBV4-1 and TRBJ1-5; 8 nucleotides align to TRBD1. Germline lookup yields CDR1 MGHRA and CDR2 YSYEKL. With V trimmed by 3 bases and J by 4 bases, 5 bases remained unmatched. The CDR3 extends over 15 amino acids. The CDR3: CASSQTGQVNQPQHF. DNA for the CDR3: TGCGCCAGCAGCCAGACGGGACAGGTTAATCAGCCCCAGCATTTT.

The chain couples TRBV28 to TRBJ2-7; 7 bases are shared with TRBD2. Germline trimming cut 5 bases from V and 4 bases from J; bases unmatched to any gene: 8. CDR1 is MDHEN and CDR2 is SYDVKM in the germline V gene. This CDR3 contains 14 residues. The CDR3 DNA follows: TGTGCCAGCAGTCCAGGGACTACCCTTTACGAGCAGTACTTC. It specifies CASSPGTTLYEQYF. Using reference TRBV28 and TRBJ2-7 for the parts outside the CDR3, the full variable domain is DVKVTQSSRYLVKRTGEKVFLECVQDMDHENMFWYRQDPGLGLRLIYFSYDVKMKEKGDIPEGYSVSREKKERFSLILESASTNQTSMYLCASSPGTTLYEQYFGPGTRLTVT.

The rearrangement joins TRBV9 to TRBJ2-7, with D maybe TRBD1 (5 bases). Germline loops: CDR1 SGDLS, CDR2 YYNGEE. The V end was cut by 0 bases, the J end by 3 bases, with 10 bases between. CDR3 length: 14 amino acids. The CDR3, as DNA: TGTGCCAGCAGCGTAGGAGACAGAGTCTACGAGCAGTACTTC. This encodes CASSVGDRVYEQYF.

J is TRBJ2-5 and V is TRBV2; 9 nucleotides agree with TRBD2. This CDR3 region has 15 residues. Germline values: CDR1 SNHLY, CDR2 FYNNEI. V was clipped by 7 bases and J by 5 bases; unmatched bases: 11. CDR3: CASNLIAGVGETQYF. The DNA for the CDR3 is TGTGCCAGCAATTTGATAGCGGGAGTGGGGGAGACCCAGTACTTC.

The chain links TRBV27 to TRBJ2-1; D call uncertain. V shed 6 bases and J shed 3 bases, with 3 bases lying between them. Germline lookup yields CDR1 MNHEY and CDR2 SMNVEV (reference sequence). The CDR3 loop spans 11 amino acids. Written as DNA, the CDR3 is TGTGCCAGCAGCTTCTACAATGAGCAGTTCTTC. It yields the protein CASSFYNEQFF.

The chain links TRBV28 to TRBJ1-5; D ambiguous. Trimming left V 5 bases short and J 1 base short, with 6 bases between. Germline V gives CDR1 MDHEN, CDR2 SYDVKM. This CDR3 has 13 amino acids. The CDR3 DNA is TGTGCCAGCAGTACTTTGAGCAATCAGCCCCAGCATTTT. Translating it yields CASSTLSNQPQHF.

This clone turned up a few times. The chain is built from TRBV6-2 or TRBV6-3 and TRBJ2-6; tentatively, D is TRBD1 (5 bases). The CDR3 consists of 16 residues. Trimming left V 6 bases short and J 1 base short, with 13 bases between. Germline CDR1 reads MNHEY; CDR2 reads SVGEGT. Here the CDR3 reads CASSPISGSGANVLTF. In DNA form, the CDR3 reads TGTGCCAGCAGCCCTATTTCAGGGTCTGGGGCCAACGTCCTGACTTTC.

V and J are TRBV7-8 and TRBJ2-2, with 9 bases aligning to TRBD2. The length of the CDR3 is 16 residues. Trimming removed 2 bases from V and 4 bases from J; junction bases left unmatched: 5. Per the germline V gene, CDR1 is SGHVS and CDR2 is FQNEAQ. The CDR3 DNA reads as TGTGCCAGCAGCTTAAGGAGGCGGGAGGGCACCGGGGAGCTGTTTTTT. It translates to CASSLRRREGTGELFF.

The chain joins TRBV5-1 to TRBJ2-3; 10 nucleotides match TRBD2. The V gene end was trimmed by 6 bases and the J gene end by 3 bases; junction bases not matched to a gene: 10. The CDR3 covers 16 residues. The germline V gene has CDR1 SGHRS and CDR2 YFSETQ. This chain's CDR3 is CASKHSSGRSTDTQYF. CDR3 nucleotides: TGCGCCAGCAAACACTCTAGCGGGAGAAGTACAGATACGCAGTATTTT.

The J gene is TRBJ2-7, the V gene TRBV6-5, with TRBD2 matching over 11 bases. Germline CDR1 and CDR2: MNHEY and SVGAGI. The CDR3 is 14 amino acids. The V and J ends lost 10 bases and 3 bases, in that order; junction bases with no gene match: 8. CDR3 bases: TGTGCCACGACAACTAGCGGGAGAGTCTACGAGCAGTACTTC. Protein: CATTTSGRVYEQYF.

Only a few counts were recorded for this clone. The identical CDR3 is also encoded by other nucleotide sequences in the sample. The chain uses TRBV27 and TRBJ1-2; 9 bases align to TRBD1. V was pared by 5 bases and J by 5 bases, with 3 bases of the junction left unmatched. Germline loops: CDR1 MNHEY, CDR2 SMNVEV (reference sequence). The length of the CDR3 is 13 residues. This CDR3 reads CASSPGTGYGYTF. The CDR3, as DNA: TGTGCCAGCAGTCCTGGGACAGGGTATGGCTACACCTTC.

V usage is TRBV7-9 and J usage is TRBJ1-2; 9 positions agree with TRBD1. Losses at the gene ends were 5 bases for V and 5 bases for J; bases not matched to a gene: 6. The CDR3 runs to 14 residues. The germline V gene encodes CDR1 SEHNR and CDR2 FQNEAQ (reference sequence). The DNA for the CDR3 is TGTGCCAGCAGCCCAGGACAGGGGCGGTATGGCTACACCTTC. Protein product: CASSPGQGRYGYTF.

The rearrangement links TRBV5-8 to TRBJ1-1; no reliable D call. This CDR3 region has 16 residues. Per the germline V gene, CDR1 is SGHTS and CDR2 is YDEGEE. Trimming removed 4 bases at V and 3 bases at J, with 19 bases between. The CDR3 DNA reads TGTGCCAGCAGCCCACCCTGGTCGTTGGGAGACACTGAAGCTTTCTTT. Amino acid sequence: CASSPPWSLGDTEAFF.

The rearrangement uses TRBV28 and TRBJ1-2, with TRBD1 identical over 12 bases. Trimming took 9 bases from V and 4 from J; bases not matched to a gene: 3. Germline V CDR1 and CDR2: MDHEN, SYDVKM. This CDR3 has 13 amino acids. The CDR3 bases are TGTGCCAGTCGGGGACAGGGGGCCTATGGCTACACCTTC. The encoded protein is CASRGQGAYGYTF.

This clone was recorded only once. The V call is TRBV25-1, the J call TRBJ2-1; 7 bases align to TRBD1. The CDR3 loop spans 14 amino acids. Germline CDR1 MGHDK, CDR2 SYGVNS. V dropped 4 bases and J dropped 1; count of bases not matched to a gene: 1. The chain's CDR3 is CASSAGGSYNEQFF. The DNA of the CDR3 is TGTGCCAGCAGTGCAGGGGGATCCTACAATGAGCAGTTCTTC.

The chain carries TRBV7-2 and TRBJ1-2; D is perhaps TRBD1 (5 bases). Between the trimmed V and J ends, which lost 3 bases and 5 bases, there was a span of 13 bases. The CDR3 is made up of 14 amino acids. The germline CDR1 and CDR2 sequences are SGHTA and FQGNSA. For the CDR3, the DNA is TGTGCCAGCAGCTTCGGGGGGGTCGGGTATGGCTACACCTTC. Translation: CASSFGGVGYGYTF.